The clone carrying this T cell receptor (beta chain) was picked up many times. The sample originates from a study of T cells in Graves' hyperthyroidism and ophthalmopathy. It was RNA transcripts that yielded the amplified TCR beta CDR3 regions. Researchers ran a first-round RT-PCR on the TCR CDR3 using the HTBI primer set. In TCRdb, the multiplex PCR reads were re-called with MiXCR into one record per CDR3 protein. The profile shows about 360,000 distinct CDR3 sequences, about 13% of them singletons. This clonotype was sampled from a man aged 30 to 45 with Graves' hyperthyroidism that later progressed to Graves' ophthalmopathy. The sequenced material came from blood.

In DNA form, the CDR3 reads TGTGCCAGCAGCTTTCCACAGAACACTGAAGCTTTCTTT. Its protein is CASSFPQNTEAFF. V and J are TRBV5-5 and TRBJ1-1, with D unresolved. Per germline, CDR1 SGHKS and CDR2 YYEKEE (reference sequence). This CDR3 is built from 13 residues. V was pared by 2 bases and J by 1 base, with 6 bases between.